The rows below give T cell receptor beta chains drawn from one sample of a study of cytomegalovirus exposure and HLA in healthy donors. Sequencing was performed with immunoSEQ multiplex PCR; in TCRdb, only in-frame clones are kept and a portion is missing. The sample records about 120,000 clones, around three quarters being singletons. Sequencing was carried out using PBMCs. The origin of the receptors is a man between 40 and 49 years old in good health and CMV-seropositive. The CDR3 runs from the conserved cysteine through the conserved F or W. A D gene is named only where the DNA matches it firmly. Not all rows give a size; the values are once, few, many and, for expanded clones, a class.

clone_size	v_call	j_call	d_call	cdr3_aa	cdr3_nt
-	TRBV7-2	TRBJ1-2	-	CASTLYDPGYGYTF	TGTGCCAGCACCCTTTACGACCCGGGGTATGGCTACACCTTC
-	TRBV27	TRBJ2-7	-	CASSPRGAGNWQYF	TGTGCCAGCAGTCCCCGGGGGGCGGGAAATTGGCAGTACTTC
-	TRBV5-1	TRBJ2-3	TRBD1	CASSQGQVNQGDTQYF	TGCGCCAGCAGCCAGGGACAGGTCAATCAGGGAGATACGCAGTATTTT
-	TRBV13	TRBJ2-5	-	CASSLAPGQETQYF	TGTGCCAGCAGCTTAGCCCCGGGACAAGAGACCCAGTACTTC
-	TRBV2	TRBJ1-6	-	CASLSERTYNSPLHF	TGTGCCAGCCTATCTGAACGTACCTATAATTCACCCCTCCACTTT
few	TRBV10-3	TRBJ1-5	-	CATRPPREGAFVGNQPQHF	TGTGCTACCCGCCCCCCCAGGGAAGGGGCCTTTGTGGGCAATCAGCCCCAGCATTTT
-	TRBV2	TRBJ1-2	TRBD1	CASWDRGTQGYTF	TGTGCCAGCTGGGACAGGGGAACTCAAGGCTACACCTTC
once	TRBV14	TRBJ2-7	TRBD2	CASSQGILAGGAYEQYF	TGTGCCAGCAGCCAGGGCATCTTAGCGGGGGGTGCCTACGAGCAGTACTTC
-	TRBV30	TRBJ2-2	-	CAWSVLPANTGELFF	TGTGCCTGGAGTGTTCTCCCAGCGAACACCGGGGAGCTGTTTTTT
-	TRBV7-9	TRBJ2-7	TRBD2	CASSLGLAGKIYEQYF	TGTGCCAGCAGCTTAGGTCTAGCGGGGAAGATATACGAGCAGTACTTC
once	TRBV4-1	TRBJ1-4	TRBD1	CASSLGQGASEKLFF	TGCGCCAGCAGCCTTGGTCAGGGGGCGAGCGAAAAACTGTTTTTT
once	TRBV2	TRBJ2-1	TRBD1	CASVGRTGVNEQFF	TGTGCCAGCGTCGGGAGGACAGGGGTCAATGAGCAGTTCTTC
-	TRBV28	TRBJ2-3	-	CASSPPLLGSGLTDTQYF	TGTGCCAGCAGTCCGCCATTGTTAGGGAGCGGACTTACAGATACGCAGTATTTT
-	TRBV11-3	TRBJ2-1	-	CASSRWSNEQFF	TGTGCCAGCAGCCGATGGAGCAATGAGCAGTTCTTC
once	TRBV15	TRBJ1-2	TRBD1	CATSRVPSGTGGRGYTF	TGTGCCACCAGCAGAGTTCCCTCCGGGACAGGGGGCAGGGGCTACACCTTC
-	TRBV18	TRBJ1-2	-	CASSLSEGFEGYTF	TGTGCCAGCTCACTCTCGGAGGGGTTTGAGGGCTACACCTTC
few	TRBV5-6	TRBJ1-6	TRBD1	CASRGQGISSPLHF	TGTGCCAGCAGGGGACAGGGGATATCTTCACCCCTCCACTTT
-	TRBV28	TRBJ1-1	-	CASSLYGRGNTEAFF	TGTGCCAGCAGTTTATACGGCAGGGGGAACACTGAAGCTTTCTTT
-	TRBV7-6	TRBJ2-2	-	CASSFLGELFF	TGTGCCAGCAGCTTCCTCGGGGAGCTGTTTTTT
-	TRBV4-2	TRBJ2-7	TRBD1	CASSQEGAGGAYEQYF	TGTGCCAGCAGCCAAGAAGGGGCAGGGGGCGCTTACGAGCAGTACTTC
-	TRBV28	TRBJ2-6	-	CASLAGFSGANVLTF	TGTGCCAGCCTGGCGGGGTTCAGTGGGGCCAACGTCCTGACTTTC
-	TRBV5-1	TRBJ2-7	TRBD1	CASSYSSGTATYEQYF	TGCGCCAGCAGTTATTCTTCCGGGACAGCAACCTACGAGCAGTACTTC
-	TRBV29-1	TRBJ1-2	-	CSVEWDSLLYGYTF	TGCAGCGTTGAGTGGGACTCCCTTCTCTATGGCTACACCTTC
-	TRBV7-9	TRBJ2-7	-	CASSLRLAASYEQYF	TGTGCCAGCAGCTTAAGATTAGCGGCCTCCTACGAGCAGTACTTC
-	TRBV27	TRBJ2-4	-	CASSSSLGELAKNIQYF	TGTGCCAGCAGTTCCTCCCTCGGAGAACTAGCCAAAAACATTCAGTACTTC
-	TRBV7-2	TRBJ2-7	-	CASSLWLFGREVSEQYF	TGTGCCAGCAGCCTGTGGCTATTTGGCAGGGAGGTTTCCGAGCAGTACTTC
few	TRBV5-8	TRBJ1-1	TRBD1	CASSWGGQGFTEAFF	TGTGCCAGCAGCTGGGGTGGACAGGGTTTCACTGAAGCTTTCTTT
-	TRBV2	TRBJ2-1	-	CAMQPGPYNEQFF	TGTGCCATGCAGCCAGGGCCTTACAATGAGCAGTTCTTC
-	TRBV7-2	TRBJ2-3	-	CASSPRDLKLTDTQYF	TGTGCCAGCAGCCCCAGGGATCTAAAACTCACAGATACGCAGTATTTT
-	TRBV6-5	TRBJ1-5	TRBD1	CASSRQGASQPQHF	TGTGCCAGCAGTCGACAGGGGGCAAGTCAGCCCCAGCATTTT
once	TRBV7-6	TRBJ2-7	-	CASSLKSARNSYEQYF	TGTGCCAGTAGCTTAAAGTCCGCCAGGAACTCCTACGAGCAGTACTTC
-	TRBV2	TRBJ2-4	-	CASSLVLAKNIQYF	TGTGCCAGCAGTCTAGTTCTAGCCAAAAACATTCAGTACTTC
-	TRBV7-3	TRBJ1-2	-	CASSLWGLTNYGYTF	TGTGCCAGCAGCTTATGGGGGCTTACTAACTATGGCTACACCTTC
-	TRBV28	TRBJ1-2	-	CASSLAGGNYGYTF	TGTGCCAGCAGTTTAGCGGGGGGGAACTATGGCTACACCTTC